This TCR beta chain was observed in a study of blood T cell repertoires in COVID-19. Per germline, CDR1 SGHNT and CDR2 YENEEA. The CDR3 length is 12 residues. Trimming removed 5 bases from V and 4 bases from J, with 8 bases in between. Method: immunoSEQ multiplex PCR; TCRdb's copy keeps in-frame clones and lacks some. The sample contains 150,000 or so clones, roughly four fifths of which appear only once. The receptor comes from a woman aged 45-65 years with active or convalescent COVID-19. Sequenced sample: peripheral blood. V usage is TRBV11-3 and J usage is TRBJ2-5; no clear D. The CDR3 sequence is CASSTYGETQYF. CDR3 nucleotide sequence: TGTGCCAGCAGCACTTATGGAGAGACCCAGTACTTC.